Below, one T cell receptor beta chain is given with its context. What it recognizes is unknown. This sample is drawn from a study of blood T cells in healthy people across ages. Study findings and constraints: Diversity of TCR beta per million T cells declined in a roughly linear way with age. Estimated diversity across one million T cells was deemed an underestimate. PBMCs left unsorted prevented a conclusive naive versus antigen-experienced comparison. For the donors, CMV status was unknown and possibly confounded expanded clonotype changes.

Primed by a sample-barcoded 5' primer and a J-beta primer mix, a second PCR proceeded for about 7 to 12 cycles. Each CDR3 protein gets one entry after TCRdb re-called the 5' RACE reads with MiXCR. The table has roughly 830,000 distinct CDR3 sequences, about 59% seen once. The germline gives CDR1 SQVTM, CDR2 ANQGSEA. This CDR3 has 13 residues. Trimming stripped 5 bases from V and 0 bases from J, with 8 bases between. V usage is TRBV29-1 and J usage is TRBJ2-1; D is perhaps TRBD1 (6 bases). The sequenced material came from blood. The TCR sequence derives from a man aged 30 to 39 in good health. CDR3 bases: TGCAGCGTTCGGGACACCTCCTACAATGAGCAGTTCTTC. Translation: CSVRDTSYNEQFF.